The 13 T cell receptor beta chains given below trace back to one sample, sequenced in a study of blood T cell repertoires in COVID-19. This table comes from immunoSEQ multiplex PCR, and its TCRdb copy is limited to in-frame clones, with some not included. This sample has around 400,000 clones, with roughly 84% found just once. Sequencing was performed on PBMCs or T cells enriched from blood (not recorded which). These receptor sequences come from a woman aged 18-35 years who had been exposed to COVID-19.

The chain joins TRBV6-9 to TRBJ1-4; a weak D match, TRBD1 (6 bases). The CDR3 totals 14 residues. CDR1 and CDR2 (germline): MNHGY, SVAAGI. Trimming left V 6 bases short and J 7 bases short, with 15 bases between. In nucleotides, the CDR3 is TGTGCCAGCAGGTCCGGGGAGGGGGGTGAAAAACTGTTTTTT. Amino acids: CASRSGEGGEKLFF.

The V and J genes are TRBV12-3 or TRBV12-4 and TRBJ1-1; the D is unclear. V lost 3 bases and J lost 7, with 9 bases in between. CDR3 size: 12 residues. The CDR3 coding sequence is TGTGCCAGCAGTTTGGCGGGGTTTGAAGCTTTCTTT. Amino acids: CASSLAGFEAFF.

The chain is built from TRBV14 and TRBJ2-1; 11 nucleotides align to TRBD2. With 5 bases clipped from V and 3 bases from J, the junction kept 3 bases outside the gene matches. There are 15 residues in the CDR3. The germline CDR1 and CDR2 sequences are SGHDN and FVKESK. The CDR3 bases are TGTGCCAGCAGCTATAGCGGGAGGGGCTACAATGAGCAGTTCTTC. Translation: CASSYSGRGYNEQFF.

The chain joins TRBV28 to TRBJ1-6, with TRBD1 matching over 7 bases. The CDR3 has 16 amino acids. With V trimmed by 3 bases and J by 4 bases, 6 bases remained unmatched. CDR1 MDHEN and CDR2 SYDVKM come from the germline V gene. This CDR3 is CASSFRSGQYNSPLHF. The CDR3 region has the DNA TGTGCCAGCAGTTTCAGGTCGGGACAGTATAATTCACCCCTCCACTTT.

The V gene is TRBV28, the J gene TRBJ2-7; 9 bases align to TRBD1. The germline CDR1 and CDR2 sequences are MDHEN and SYDVKM. The trim removed 3 bases at V and 7 bases at J, leaving 10 bases unmatched. This CDR3 has 15 amino acids. In DNA, the CDR3 is TGTGCCAGCAGTTTCCCCAAGACAGGGGGGGGTGAGCAGTACTTC. Translated: CASSFPKTGGGEQYF.

V usage is TRBV29-1 and J usage is TRBJ2-7, with 10 bases identical to TRBD1. In germline, CDR1 is SQVTM, CDR2 ANQGSEA. The CDR3 totals 14 residues. Unmatched junction bases numbered 10, after V lost 7 bases and J lost 4 bases. CDR3 in amino acids: CSALGTGVDYEQYF. CDR3 in DNA: TGCAGCGCCCTTGGGACAGGGGTTGATTACGAGCAGTACTTC.

This clone turned up a few times. This chain uses TRBV28 with TRBJ2-7; weak D call: TRBD2 (6 bases). V lost 7 bases and J lost 2, with 12 bases in between. Germline V lookup: CDR1 MDHEN, CDR2 SYDVKM. This CDR3 has 13 amino acids. The chain's CDR3 is CASTPRGTYEQYF. The DNA for the CDR3 is TGTGCCAGCACACCTCGGGGGACCTACGAGCAGTACTTC.

Here the CDR3 DNA reads TGTGCCAGCAGTGAAGGGGTAGGACAGGGTAATGAAAAACTGTTTTTT. It yields the protein CASSEGVGQGNEKLFF. The genes are TRBV6-1 and TRBJ1-4, with TRBD1 identical over 8 bases. Per germline, CDR1 MNHNS and CDR2 SASEGT. V gave up 1 base and J gave up 4 bases; unmatched junction bases: 5. The CDR3 totals 16 residues.

The chain links TRBV27 to TRBJ2-5, with D unclear. This CDR3 contains 15 residues. The V and J ends lost 5 bases and 1 base respectively, with 14 bases between them. The V gene's germline CDR1 is MNHEY and CDR2 SMNVEV (reference sequence). The CDR3 loop reads CASSISWYSQETQYF. The CDR3 nucleotides are TGTGCCAGCAGTATCTCATGGTATAGCCAAGAGACCCAGTACTTC.

V usage is TRBV6-5 and J usage is TRBJ2-3, with 7 bases that match TRBD1. V shed 2 bases and J 5 bases; nucleotides not matched to a gene: 4. From germline, CDR1 is MNHEY and CDR2 SVGAGI. CDR3 length equals 14 residues. The CDR3 here is CASSYGTVKDTQYF. As DNA, the CDR3 is TGTGCCAGCAGTTACGGGACAGTAAAAGATACGCAGTATTTT.

V gene TRBV28 combines with J gene TRBJ1-4; 9 bases match TRBD1. The CDR3 has 14 amino acids. With V trimmed by 5 bases and J by 4 bases, 2 bases remained unmatched. Germline assignment: CDR1 MDHEN and CDR2 SYDVKM. In DNA, the CDR3 is TGTGCCAGCAGTGGGACAGGGATTAATGAAAAACTGTTTTTT. This sequence encodes CASSGTGINEKLFF.

This chain joins TRBV5-3 and TRBJ2-5; TRBD2 is a possible D gene (5 bases). TRBV5-3 is flagged as an ORF with uncertain function. V was clipped by 4 bases and J by 0 bases, with 16 bases between them. The CDR3 runs 16 residues. CDR3 protein: CARSPSRLLDQETQYF. Here the CDR3 DNA reads TGTGCCAGAAGCCCCTCCCGCCTACTAGACCAAGAGACCCAGTACTTC.

The V and J genes are TRBV5-1 and TRBJ1-1, with TRBD1 identical over 9 bases. CDR3 length: 14 residues. CDR1 SGHRS and CDR2 YFSETQ come from the germline V gene. After removal of 7 bases from V and 1 base from J, the junction contained 5 bases not matched to a gene. This CDR3 reads CASADRGRNTEAFF. The CDR3 DNA sequence: TGCGCCAGCGCGGACAGGGGCCGGAACACTGAAGCTTTCTTT. The full variable domain, completed using reference TRBV5-1 and TRBJ1-1, is KAGVTQTPRYLIKTRGQQVTLSCSPISGHRSVSWYQQTPGQGLQFLFEYFSETQRNKGNFPGRFSGRQFSNSRSEMNVSTLELGDSALYLCASADRGRNTEAFFGQGTRLTVV.